This T cell receptor (beta chain) was found in a study of response to subunit inactivated influenza vaccine. Each CDR3 protein is one row after TCRdb ran MiXCR on the RT-PCR reads. The sample holds 550,000 to 800,000 distinct CDR3 sequences, around a sixth seen once. V gave up 4 bases and J gave up 2 bases, with 12 bases separating them. The CDR3 runs 15 residues. Germline V lookup: CDR1 SGHTA, CDR2 FQGTGA. Sequencing was performed on PBMCs from blood, taken roughly 13 days after vaccination. This receptor was identified in a man over 45 who received an inactivated influenza vaccine. The J gene is TRBJ2-1, the V gene TRBV7-3; the D gene is possibly TRBD2 (6 bases). CDR3 amino acids: CASSSPGATYNEQFF. As DNA, the CDR3 is TGTGCCAGCAGCTCCCCGGGAGCAACCTACAATGAGCAGTTCTTC.